The clone carrying this T cell receptor beta chain occurred many times. The data derive from a study of T cells in Graves' hyperthyroidism and ophthalmopathy. The wider study: Before treatment of any kind, peripheral blood was taken at initial diagnosis.

Amplified TCR beta CDR3 regions came from RNA transcripts. Primed by the HTBI set, a first-round RT-PCR was run on the TCR CDR3. TCRdb called the multiplex PCR reads again in MiXCR, with one record for every CDR3 protein. The sample has around 350,000 distinct CDR3 sequences; over 12% are singletons. Germline lookup yields CDR1 KGHSH and CDR2 LQKENI. V lost 5 bases and J lost 5; bases outside the gene matches: 5. This CDR3 region has 13 residues. Source material: blood. The origin of this receptor is a woman aged 55-70 years with Graves' ophthalmopathy. The J gene is TRBJ2-5, the V gene TRBV18, with 7 bases lining up with TRBD1. The CDR3 DNA reads TGTGCCAGCTCAATCGACAGGGTTGAGACCCAGTACTTC. Translation: CASSIDRVETQYF.